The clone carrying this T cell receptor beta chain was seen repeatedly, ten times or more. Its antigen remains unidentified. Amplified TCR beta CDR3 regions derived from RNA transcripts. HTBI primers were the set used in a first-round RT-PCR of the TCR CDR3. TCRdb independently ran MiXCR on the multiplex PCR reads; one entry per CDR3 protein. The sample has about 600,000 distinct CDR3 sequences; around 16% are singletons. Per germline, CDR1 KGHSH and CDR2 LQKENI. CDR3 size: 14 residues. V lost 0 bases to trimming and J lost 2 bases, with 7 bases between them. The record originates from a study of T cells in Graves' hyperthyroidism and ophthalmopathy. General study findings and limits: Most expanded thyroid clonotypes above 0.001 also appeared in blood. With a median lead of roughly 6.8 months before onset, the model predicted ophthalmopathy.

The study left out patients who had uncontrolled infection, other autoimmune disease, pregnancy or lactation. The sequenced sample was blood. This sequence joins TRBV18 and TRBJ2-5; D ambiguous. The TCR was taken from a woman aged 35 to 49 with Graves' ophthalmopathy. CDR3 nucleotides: TGTGCCAGCTCACCACCATCAGCGCAAGAGACCCAGTACTTC. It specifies CASSPPSAQETQYF.